These 15 T cell receptor beta chains share one sample of origin, sequenced in a study of OX40 agonist ivuxolimab in advanced cancers. Using immunoSEQ multiplex PCR, the repertoire was profiled, and TCRdb retains in-frame clones only, with some absent. The table shows 57,000 or so clones, with 89% occurring only once. Material: CD4+ or CD8+ T cells sorted from blood, obtained in a trial of the OX40 agonist ivuxolimab. All receptors come from an adult with an advanced solid tumor such as melanoma, head and neck, liver or kidney cancer.

The chain recombines TRBV12-5 with TRBJ2-2, with D unclear. Germline loops: CDR1 LGHNT, CDR2 FRNRAP. CDR3 length: 18 residues. V lost 2 bases and J lost 1, with 17 bases in between. CDR3 residues: CASGLSLVPRKNTGELFF. The DNA of the CDR3 is TGTGCTAGTGGTTTGAGCTTAGTTCCGCGGAAGAACACCGGGGAGCTGTTTTTT.

The V gene is TRBV11-2, the J gene TRBJ1-1, with unresolved D. Trimming left V 4 bases short and J 1 base short, with 10 bases between. Germline V gives CDR1 SGHAT, CDR2 FQNNGV. CDR3 length: 14 amino acids. This CDR3 reads CASSSRRANTEAFF. The DNA for the CDR3 is TGTGCCAGCAGCTCCCGTCGGGCGAACACTGAAGCTTTCTTT. Using reference TRBV11-2 and TRBJ1-1 for the parts outside the CDR3, the full variable domain is EAGVAQSPRYKIIEKRQSVAFWCNPISGHATLYWYQQILGQGPKLLIQFQNNGVVDDSQLPKDRFSAERLKGVDSTLKIQPAKLEDSAVYLCASSSRRANTEAFFGQGTRLTVV.

The chain recombines TRBV14 with TRBJ2-7; D is possibly TRBD1 (6 bases). The CDR3 totals 14 residues. Trimming took off 8 bases at V and 5 bases at J, with 19 bases between the two ends. Germline V gene lookup returns CDR1 SGHDN and CDR2 FVKESK. DNA of the CDR3: TGTGCCAGCCGGCAAGAGGGACACGGTGACGAGCAGTACTTC. Its translation is CASRQEGHGDEQYF. Looking up the rest from reference TRBV14 and TRBJ2-7 gives the full variable domain: EAGVTQFPSHSVIEKGQTVTLRCDPISGHDNLYWYRRVMGKEIKFLLHFVKESKQDESGMPNNRFLAERTGGTYSTLKVQPAELEDSGVYFCASRQEGHGDEQYFGPGTRLTVT.

This chain links TRBV27 with TRBJ2-7; 8 positions match TRBD1. The CDR3 is made up of 14 amino acids. Germline CDR1 reads MNHEY; CDR2 reads SMNVEV (reference sequence). J gave up 1 base and V 6 bases, and 5 bases lay outside the gene matches. CDR3 in DNA: TGTGCCAGCAGCCCGGGACAGGTATCCTACGAGCAGTACTTC. This translates into CASSPGQVSYEQYF.

Comments on this clone: Other DNA sequences of this sample code for an identical CDR3. The genes are TRBV4-3 and TRBJ1-5; the D is unclear. V lost 0 bases and J lost 7, with 10 bases in between. CDR3 size: 14 residues. From germline, CDR1 is LGHNA and CDR2 YSLEER. CDR3 sequence reads: CASSQDRLRQPQHF. The CDR3 DNA follows: TGCGCCAGCAGCCAAGATAGGCTTCGGCAGCCCCAGCATTTT.

This sequence joins TRBV4-3 and TRBJ2-1; 8 bases map to TRBD1. Germline V gives CDR1 LGHNA, CDR2 YSLEER. V gave up 1 base and J gave up 7 bases; unmatched junction bases: 6. The CDR3 spans 15 residues. CDR3 sequence reads: CASSQVRTGTNEQFF. DNA for the CDR3: TGCGCCAGCAGCCAAGTTAGGACAGGGACTAATGAGCAGTTCTTC.

This chain uses TRBV7-9 with TRBJ2-1; D is undetermined. Germline CDR1 is SEHNR and CDR2 is FQNEAQ (reference sequence). CDR3 length equals 13 residues. V was pared by 5 bases and J by 7 bases, with 12 bases between. Here the CDR3 reads CASSPSSWNEQFF. CDR3 DNA: TGTGCCAGCAGCCCCTCGAGCTGGAATGAGCAGTTCTTC.

The chain combines TRBV13 with TRBJ2-3; perhaps TRBD2 as D (7 bases). Germline CDR1 PRHDT, CDR2 FYEKMQ (reference sequence). There are 18 residues in the CDR3. Trimming took off 4 bases at V and 2 bases at J, with 22 bases between the two ends. This CDR3 reads CASSSSRGGGRATDTQYF. CDR3 DNA sequence: TGTGCCAGCAGCTCCTCTCGAGGGGGTGGGAGGGCCACAGATACGCAGTATTTT. Full variable domain (missing parts from reference TRBV13 and TRBJ2-3): AAGVIQSPRHLIKEKRETATLKCYPIPRHDTVYWYQQGPGQDPQFLISFYEKMQSDKGSIPDRFSAQQFSDYHSELNMSSLELGDSALYFCASSSSRGGGRATDTQYFGPGTRLTVL.

This chain uses TRBV4-2 with TRBJ2-1; a possible D gene is TRBD2 (5 bases). This CDR3 contains 13 residues. From germline, CDR1 is LGHNA and CDR2 YNFKEQ. The ends were cut back, 4 bases at V and 5 bases at J, with 9 bases in the middle. CDR3 region: CASSPAGNNEQFF. The CDR3, as DNA: TGTGCCAGCAGCCCGGCGGGTAACAATGAGCAGTTCTTC.

The chain recombines TRBV28 with TRBJ1-5, with a possible D match to TRBD1 (6 bases). CDR1 is MDHEN, CDR2 SYDVKM, per germline. The CDR3 is made up of 14 amino acids. Trimming removed 6 bases from V and 5 bases from J, with 14 bases in between. CDR3 nucleotide sequence: TGTGCCAGCAGCTGGACAGTGAGACATCAGCCCCAGCATTTT. This codes for CASSWTVRHQPQHF.

The V gene is TRBV7-9, the J gene TRBJ2-7, with D possibly TRBD2 on 5 matching bases. Germline lookup yields CDR1 SEHNR and CDR2 FQNEAQ (reference sequence). Between the trimmed V and J ends, which lost 3 bases and 1 base, there was a span of 13 bases. The length of the CDR3 is 15 residues. The CDR3 sequence is CASSLDSLASYEQYF. Here the CDR3 DNA reads TGTGCCAGCAGCTTGGACTCGCTAGCATCCTACGAGCAGTACTTC.

The J gene is TRBJ2-3, the V gene TRBV7-9; D is ambiguous. Germline V gene sequence: CDR1 SEHNR, CDR2 FQNEAQ (reference sequence). V dropped 4 bases and J dropped 6 bases, with 8 bases sitting between them. This CDR3 contains 12 residues. CDR3 region: CASSYIVDTQYF. The CDR3 bases are TGTGCCAGCAGCTACATCGTGGATACGCAGTATTTT.

The chain combines TRBV19 with TRBJ2-2; 9 nucleotides agree with TRBD2. The CDR3 covers 15 residues. Germline V gene sequence: CDR1 LNHDA, CDR2 SQIVND (reference sequence). V was pared by 3 bases and J by 2 bases, with 1 base of the junction left unmatched. The CDR3 sequence: CASSILAGNTGELFF. Here the CDR3 DNA reads TGTGCCAGTAGTATCCTAGCGGGAAACACCGGGGAGCTGTTTTTT.

Only a few counts were recorded for this clone. The gene calls are TRBV9 and TRBJ1-1; D not resolved. Trimming pared 0 bases from V and 2 bases from J, leaving 8 bases between. This CDR3 is built from 14 residues. Germline assignment: CDR1 SGDLS and CDR2 YYNGEE. The CDR3 nucleotides are TGTGCCAGCAGCGTAGAACAGTTAAACACTGAAGCTTTCTTT. It translates to CASSVEQLNTEAFF. The full variable domain, with the rest looked up from reference TRBV9 and TRBJ1-1, is DSGVTQTPKHLITATGQRVTLRCSPRSGDLSVYWYQQSLDQGLQFLIQYYNGEERAKGNILERFSAQQFPDLHSELNLSSLELGDSALYFCASSVEQLNTEAFFGQGTRLTVV.

The chain couples TRBV19 to TRBJ2-7, with D perhaps matching TRBD1 (5 bases). V lost 3 bases, J lost 7 bases, and 10 bases lay in between. The CDR3 sequence is 12 residues long. CDR1 is LNHDA and CDR2 is SQIVND in the germline V gene (reference sequence). The CDR3 sequence is CASSIQGDEQYF. As DNA, the CDR3 is TGTGCCAGTAGTATTCAGGGTGATGAGCAGTACTTC. Combining the CDR3 with reference TRBV19 and TRBJ2-7 gives the whole variable domain DGGITQSPKYLFRKEGQNVTLSCEQNLNHDAMYWYRQDPGQGLRLIYYSQIVNDFQKGDIAEGYSVSREKKESFPLTVTSAQKNPTAFYLCASSIQGDEQYFGPGTRLTVT.